A selection of T cell receptor beta chains follows, all from one sample in a study of shared clonotypes between healthy human individuals. Data came from immunoSEQ multiplex PCR; TCRdb stores just in-frame clones and leaves some out. The repertoire holds millions of clones, with about 93% as singletons. Sequenced: naive CD8+ T cells from PBMCs. These receptor sequences come from a man aged 18 to 30 in good health. Some clones in this sample may be carry-over from other donors' samples. Both conserved end residues are part of each CDR3.

>TRBV2
CASSGKDDSNQPQHF
>TRBV7-6
CASSSGIPYEQYF
>TRBV10-3
CAISEGGTGYGYTF
>TRBV2
CASSDGYTF
>TRBV7-9
CASSQGGSNQPQHF
>TRBV25-1
CATKAYTGTSYEQYF
>TRBV9
CASSVGQLAGATHSYNEQFF
>TRBV19
CASSIRDIGHYGYTF
>TRBV11-2
CASSLSINSGNTIYF
>TRBV14
CASSQGRTSGANVLTF
>TRBV28
CASSLTQGADEQFF
>TRBV4-3
CASSQRTLEGATGELFF
>TRBV27
CASSLVGMADTQYF
>TRBV29-1
CSVFGLMNTEAFF
>TRBV4-1
CASSQDRGAEAFF
>TRBV6-6
CASSYSRRANTGELFF
>TRBV13
CASSLGGSFNEQFF
>TRBV27
CASSSRTGGGYEQYF
>TRBV6-6
CASSYAGEVYEQYF